This T cell receptor (beta chain) is drawn from a study of T-cell reconstitution after alpha-beta-depleted transplantation in children. Study results and limitations: After one year, T-cell counts and TCRbeta diversity mostly came from new T cells.

This clonotype turned up a few times. The antigen is not known. Construction of the TCRbeta library involved unique molecular identifiers. Each CDR3 protein gets one entry after TCRdb re-called the PCR reads with MiXCR. Of around 800,000 distinct CDR3 sequences in the sample, approximately 15% were seen once. With 4 bases removed from V and 0 bases from J, the gap between germline ends came to 13 bases. This CDR3 region has 16 residues. This receptor was obtained from a male patient younger than 18 who had a stem cell transplant for acute lymphoblastic leukemia, so the T cells may come from the graft donor. The V and J genes are TRBV12-3 or TRBV12-4 and TRBJ2-4; D call uncertain. This sample comprised PBMCs, mostly from graft donor cells, obtained 360 days after TCRalphabeta/CD19-depleted stem cell transplant. The CDR3 DNA sequence: TGTGCCAGCAGTTCACGAAACGGATTAGCCAAAAACATTCAGTACTTC. Protein: CASSSRNGLAKNIQYF.